The rows below give T cell receptor beta chains drawn from one sample of a study of T cells in Graves' hyperthyroidism and ophthalmopathy. Using its own MiXCR run on the multiplex PCR reads, TCRdb lists one record per CDR3 protein. The profile shows over 500,000 distinct CDR3 sequences, approximately 49% of them singletons. The sample taken for sequencing was peripheral blood or thyroid tissue (not recorded which). Receptors originate from an adult woman with Graves' disease, either hyperthyroidism or ophthalmopathy (not recorded which). CDR3s include the opening cysteine and the closing phenylalanine or tryptophan. The D gene is left open where the match is weak. Size values are once, few and many counts, or a class for expanded clones, and some rows have none.

TRBJ1-5 | TRBV24-1 | NA | many | CATLRGQPQHF | TGTGCCACCCTAAGGGGTCAGCCCCAGCATTTT
TRBJ2-7 | TRBV7-9 | TRBD2 | few | CASSPGLASTDEQYF | TGTGCCAGCAGCCCGGGACTAGCGTCCACGGACGAGCAGTACTTC
TRBJ1-2 | TRBV7-3 | NA | few | CASSCCGYTF | TGTGCCAGCAGCTGTTGTGGCTACACCTTC
TRBJ2-3 | TRBV7-9 | NA | NA | CASSSRGTDTQYF | TGTGCCAGCAGCAGCAGGGGTACAGATACGCAGTATTTT
TRBJ1-2 | TRBV10-3 | NA | NA | CAISESTGTYGYTF | TGTGCCATCAGTGAGTCGACAGGAACATATGGCTACACCTTC
TRBJ2-7 | TRBV7-8 | TRBD2 | NA | CASSPTRGGSEQYF | TGTGCCAGCAGCCCCACGCGGGGAGGGAGCGAGCAGTACTTC
TRBJ1-2 | TRBV2 | NA | once | CASSVTTSGRGDYGYTF | TGTGCCAGCAGTGTAACGACTAGCGGGAGGGGCGACTATGGCTACACCTTC
TRBJ1-4 | TRBV15 | TRBD1 | many | CATSRDRTATNEKLFF | TGTGCCACCAGCCGGGACAGGACGGCAACTAATGAAAAACTGTTTTTT
TRBJ2-7 | TRBV29-1 | TRBD1 | NA | CIGQAYEQYF | TGCATCGGACAGGCGTACGAGCAGTACTTC
TRBJ2-7 | TRBV10-3 | NA | NA | CAISDRGQGVNEQYF | TGTGCCATCAGTGATAGAGGGCAGGGTGTCAACGAGCAGTACTTC
TRBJ2-2 | TRBV7-9 | NA | NA | CASSLGSPGELFF | TGTGCCAGCAGCTTGGGTAGCCCCGGGGAGCTGTTTTTT
TRBJ2-6 | TRBV27 | NA | NA | CASSNILGSSGANVLTF | TGTGCCAGCAGTAACATATTAGGTAGCTCTGGGGCCAACGTCCTGACTTTC
TRBJ1-3 | TRBV2 | TRBD1 | NA | CASSGGTGGAGNTIYF | TGTGCCAGCAGTGGCGGGACAGGGGGAGCTGGAAACACCATATATTTT
TRBJ2-2 | TRBV7-6 | TRBD2 | many | CASSYPPGLAGGSNTGELFF | TGTGCCAGCAGCTACCCTCCGGGACTAGCGGGAGGGTCGAACACCGGGGAGCTGTTTTTT
TRBJ1-4 | TRBV7-2 | NA | NA | CASSPSVGANEKLFF | TGTGCCAGCAGCCCGTCGGTAGGGGCTAATGAAAAACTGTTTTTT
TRBJ2-7 | TRBV7-1 | TRBD2 | NA | CASSSPTSGVYEQYF | TGTGCCAGCAGCTCACCGACTAGCGGAGTTTACGAGCAGTACTTC
TRBJ1-2 | TRBV12-3/TRBV12-4 | NA | many | CASSPGGNYGYTF | TGTGCCAGCAGTCCCGGGGGGAACTATGGCTACACCTTC
TRBJ2-3 | TRBV15 | NA | few | CATSRARGSDTQYF | TGTGCCACCAGCAGAGCACGGGGATCAGATACGCAGTATTTT
TRBJ1-2 | TRBV4-1 | TRBD1 | many | CASSKTGTGGYGYTF | TGCGCCAGCAGCAAGACCGGGACAGGGGGCTATGGCTACACCTTC
TRBJ2-5 | TRBV7-3 | NA | NA | CASSSQTQYF | TGTGCCAGCAGCTCCCAGACCCAGTACTTC
TRBJ2-5 | TRBV5-5 | NA | few | CASSLSVETQYF | TGTGCCAGCAGCTTATCGGTGGAGACCCAGTACTTC
TRBJ2-7 | TRBV20-1 | TRBD1 | few | CSATRDRGSYEQYF | TGCAGTGCTACCCGGGACAGGGGAAGCTACGAGCAGTACTTC
TRBJ2-6 | TRBV7-8 | NA | NA | CASSFRARGRSSSGANVLTF | TGTGCCAGCAGCTTCAGGGCGCGGGGGCGGTCAAGCTCTGGGGCCAACGTCCTGACTTTC
TRBJ2-5 | TRBV7-3 | NA | few | CASSLGPGQETQYF | TGTGCCAGCAGCCTGGGACCGGGGCAAGAGACCCAGTACTTC
TRBJ2-3 | TRBV19 | TRBD2 | many | CASSILAGGSTDTQYF | TGTGCCAGTAGTATCCTAGCGGGAGGTAGCACAGATACGCAGTATTTT
TRBJ2-5 | TRBV4-1 | TRBD2 | many | CASSQEAGGSETQYF | TGCGCCAGCAGCCAAGAAGCGGGAGGGTCAGAGACCCAGTACTTC
TRBJ1-1 | TRBV28 | NA | NA | CASSSPAGFEAFF | TGTGCCAGCAGTTCCCCGGCGGGGTTTGAAGCTTTCTTT
TRBJ1-1 | TRBV5-1 | NA | many | CASSLNAENTEAFF | TGCGCCAGCAGCTTGAACGCGGAGAACACTGAAGCTTTCTTT
TRBJ2-5 | TRBV20-1 | TRBD2 | NA | CSARGGGQTQYF | TGCAGTGCTAGAGGCGGGGGGCAGACCCAGTACTTC
TRBJ1-6 | TRBV10-3 | TRBD1 | NA | CAISTGTGRNSPLHF | TGTGCCATCAGCACCGGGACAGGGAGAAATTCACCCCTCCACTTT
TRBJ2-7 | TRBV25-1 | TRBD1 | once | CASSDYRGDEQYF | TGTGCCAGCAGTGATTACAGGGGCGACGAGCAGTACTTC
TRBJ1-5 | TRBV20-1 | NA | many | CSARQTGFYSNQPQHF | TGCAGTGCTAGACAAACAGGGTTTTATAGCAATCAGCCCCAGCATTTT
TRBJ1-2 | TRBV19 | NA | NA | CASSIDPRSSGNTF | TGTGCCAGTAGTATAGATCCTCGGAGCTCTGGAAACACCTTC
TRBJ2-2 | TRBV28 | NA | NA | CASSHRSGTGELFF | TGTGCCAGCAGTCATCGGTCAGGTACCGGGGAGCTGTTTTTT
TRBJ1-2 | TRBV29-1 | NA | NA | CSDRTVHNYGYTF | TGCAGCGACCGGACAGTCCATAACTATGGCTACACCTTC
TRBJ1-6 | TRBV19 | NA | NA | CARPYSTFPGDYNSPLHF | TGTGCCAGACCCTACTCGACATTTCCTGGCGACTATAATTCACCCCTCCACTTT
TRBJ1-2 | TRBV5-4 | NA | many | CASSLGGGANYGYTF | TGTGCCAGCAGCTTGGGTGGAGGAGCTAACTATGGCTACACCTTC
TRBJ2-7 | TRBV10-2 | NA | few | CASGTGLEQYF | TGCGCCAGCGGAACGGGTCTCGAGCAGTACTTC
TRBJ1-2 | TRBV15 | NA | NA | CATSRDIGDDGYTF | TGTGCCACCAGCAGAGATATAGGGGACGATGGCTACACCTTC
TRBJ1-5 | TRBV9 | NA | NA | CASSFREGQPQHF | TGTGCCAGCAGCTTCAGGGAAGGTCAGCCCCAGCATTTT
TRBJ2-2 | TRBV2 | NA | NA | CASSEDGSGELFF | TGTGCCAGCAGTGAAGACGGAAGCGGGGAGCTGTTTTTT
TRBJ2-2 | TRBV2 | TRBD2 | NA | CASGTSGSWHGELFF | TGTGCCAGCGGGACTAGCGGGAGTTGGCACGGGGAGCTGTTTTTT